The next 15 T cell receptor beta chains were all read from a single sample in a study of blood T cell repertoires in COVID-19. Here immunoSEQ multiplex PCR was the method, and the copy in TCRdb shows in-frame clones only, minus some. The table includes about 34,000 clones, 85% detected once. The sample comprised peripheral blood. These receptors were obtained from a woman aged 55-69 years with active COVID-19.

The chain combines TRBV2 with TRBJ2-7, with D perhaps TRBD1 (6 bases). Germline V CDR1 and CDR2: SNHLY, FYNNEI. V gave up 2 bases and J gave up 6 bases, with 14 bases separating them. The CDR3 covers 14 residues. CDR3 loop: CASSEQGLQGEQYF. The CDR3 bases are TGTGCCAGCAGTGAACAGGGGCTACAGGGCGAGCAGTACTTC.

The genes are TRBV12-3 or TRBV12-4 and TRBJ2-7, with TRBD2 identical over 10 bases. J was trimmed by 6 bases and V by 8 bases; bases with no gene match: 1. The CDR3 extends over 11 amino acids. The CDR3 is CASGTSAEQYF. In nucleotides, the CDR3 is TGTGCCAGCGGGACTAGCGCCGAGCAGTACTTC.

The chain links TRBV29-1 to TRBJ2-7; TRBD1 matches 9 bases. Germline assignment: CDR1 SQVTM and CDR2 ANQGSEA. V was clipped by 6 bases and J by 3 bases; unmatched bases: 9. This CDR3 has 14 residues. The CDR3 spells CSVEFRDRDYEQYF. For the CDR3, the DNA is TGCAGCGTGGAGTTCCGGGACAGGGACTACGAGCAGTACTTC.

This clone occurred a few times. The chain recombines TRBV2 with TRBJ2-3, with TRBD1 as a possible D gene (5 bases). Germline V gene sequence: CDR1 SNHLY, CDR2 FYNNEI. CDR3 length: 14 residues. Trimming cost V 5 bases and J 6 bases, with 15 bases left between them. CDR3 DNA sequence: TGTGCCAGCAGTCTAGGACACGTGAGGGATACGCAGTATTTT. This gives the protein CASSLGHVRDTQYF.

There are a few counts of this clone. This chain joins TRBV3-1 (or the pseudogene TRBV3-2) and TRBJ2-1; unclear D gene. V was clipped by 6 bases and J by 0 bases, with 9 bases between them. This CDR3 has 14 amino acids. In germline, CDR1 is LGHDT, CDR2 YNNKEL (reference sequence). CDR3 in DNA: TGTGCCAGCAGTAGGCGGAGCTCCTACAATGAGCAGTTCTTC. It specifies CASSRRSSYNEQFF.

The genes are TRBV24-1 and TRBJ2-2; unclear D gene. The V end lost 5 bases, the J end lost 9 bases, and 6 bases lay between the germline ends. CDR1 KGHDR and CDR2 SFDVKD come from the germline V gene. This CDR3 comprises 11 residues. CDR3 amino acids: CATSAERELFF. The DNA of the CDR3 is TGTGCCACCAGTGCCGAGCGGGAGCTGTTTTTT.

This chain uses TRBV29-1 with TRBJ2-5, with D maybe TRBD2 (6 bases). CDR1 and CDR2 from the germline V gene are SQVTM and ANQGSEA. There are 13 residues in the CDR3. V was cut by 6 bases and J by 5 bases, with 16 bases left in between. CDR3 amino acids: CSVEIPGRETQYF. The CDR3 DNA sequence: TGCAGCGTCGAAATCCCGGGGAGGGAGACCCAGTACTTC. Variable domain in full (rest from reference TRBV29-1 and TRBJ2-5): SAVISQKPSRDICQRGTSLTIQCQVDSQVTMMFWYRQQPGQSLTLIATANQGSEATYESGFVIDKFPISRPNLTFSTLTVSNMSPEDSSIYLCSVEIPGRETQYFGPGTRLLVL.

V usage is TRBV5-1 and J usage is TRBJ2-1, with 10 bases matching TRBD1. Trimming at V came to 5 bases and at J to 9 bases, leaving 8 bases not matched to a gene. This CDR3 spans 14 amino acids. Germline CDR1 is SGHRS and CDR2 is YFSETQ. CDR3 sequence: CASRFDRGRGEQFF. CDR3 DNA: TGCGCCAGCAGGTTCGACAGGGGGCGCGGTGAGCAGTTCTTC.

CDR3 coding DNA: TGTGCCAGCAGCGTAGCTGGACAATTGGGCACCGGGGAGCTGTTTTTT. It yields the protein CASSVAGQLGTGELFF. J is TRBJ2-2 and V is TRBV9; possibly TRBD1 for D (5 bases). Germline CDR1 and CDR2: SGDLS and YYNGEE. Trimming removed 0 bases from V and 4 bases from J, with 13 bases in between. This CDR3 spans 16 amino acids.

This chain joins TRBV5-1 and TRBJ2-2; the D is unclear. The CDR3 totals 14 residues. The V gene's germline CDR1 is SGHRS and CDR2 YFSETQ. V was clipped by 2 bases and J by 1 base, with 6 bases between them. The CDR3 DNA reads TGCGCCAGCAGCTTTGGGCAGAACACCGGGGAGCTGTTTTTT. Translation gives CASSFGQNTGELFF.

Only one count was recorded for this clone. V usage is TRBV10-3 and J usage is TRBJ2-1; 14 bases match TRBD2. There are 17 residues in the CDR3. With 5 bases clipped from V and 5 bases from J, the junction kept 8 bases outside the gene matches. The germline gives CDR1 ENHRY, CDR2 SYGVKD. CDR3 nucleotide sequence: TGTGCCATCAGTACAGGACTAGCGGGGGGCCGAAACAATGAGCAGTTCTTC. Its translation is CAISTGLAGGRNNEQFF.

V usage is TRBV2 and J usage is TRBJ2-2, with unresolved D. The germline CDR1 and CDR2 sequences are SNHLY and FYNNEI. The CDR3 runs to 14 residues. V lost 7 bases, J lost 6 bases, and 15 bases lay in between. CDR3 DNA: TGTGCCAGCACTTACTCAAGATCCTCCGGGGAGCTGTTTTTT. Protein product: CASTYSRSSGELFF. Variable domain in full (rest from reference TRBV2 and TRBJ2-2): EPEVTQTPSHQVTQMGQEVILRCVPISNHLYFYWYRQILGQKVEFLVSFYNNEISEKSEIFDDQFSVERPDGSNFTLKIRSTKLEDSAMYFCASTYSRSSGELFFGEGSRLTVL.

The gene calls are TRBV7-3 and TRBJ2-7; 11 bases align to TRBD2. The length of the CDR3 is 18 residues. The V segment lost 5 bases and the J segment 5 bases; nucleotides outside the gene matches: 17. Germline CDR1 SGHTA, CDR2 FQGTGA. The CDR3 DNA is TGTGCCAGCAGCGATAAGGGTCAGACTAGCGGGAATTGGAACGAGCAGTACTTC. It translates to CASSDKGQTSGNWNEQYF. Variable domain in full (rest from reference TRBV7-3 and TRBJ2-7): GAGVSQTPSNKVTEKGKYVELRCDPISGHTALYWYRQSLGQGPEFLIYFQGTGAADDSGLPNDRFFAVRPEGSVSTLKIQRTERGDSAVYLCASSDKGQTSGNWNEQYFGPGTRLTVT.

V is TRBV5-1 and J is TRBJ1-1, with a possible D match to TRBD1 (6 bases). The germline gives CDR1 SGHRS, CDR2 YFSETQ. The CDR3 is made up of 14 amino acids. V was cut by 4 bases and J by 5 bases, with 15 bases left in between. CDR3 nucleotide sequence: TGCGCCAGCAGCCCCCGGGGGGCAGGGACTGAAGCTTTCTTT. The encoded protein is CASSPRGAGTEAFF.

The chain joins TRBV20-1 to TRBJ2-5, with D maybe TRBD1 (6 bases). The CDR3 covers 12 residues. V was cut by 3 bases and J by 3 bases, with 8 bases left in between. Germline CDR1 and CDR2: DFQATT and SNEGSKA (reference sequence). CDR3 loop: CSASDRKETQYF. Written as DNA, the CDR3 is TGCAGTGCTAGTGACAGGAAAGAGACCCAGTACTTC.